This T cell receptor (beta chain) was recovered during a study of chronic HIV infection and antiretroviral therapy. Germline loops: CDR1 SGHAT, CDR2 FQNNGV. Deletions cut 6 bases from V and 0 bases from J, with 8 bases between. CDR3 length: 13 residues. TCRdb processed the 5' RACE reads anew with MiXCR; each CDR3 protein has one entry. The table lists under 55,000 distinct CDR3 sequences, over 15% of them singletons. Source material: peripheral blood. The sequence derives from an adult who had HIV and had not received antiretroviral therapy, or was an uninfected healthy control (not recorded which). The chain employs TRBV11-2 and TRBJ1-1; no definite D call. The CDR3 DNA reads TGTGCCAGCAGTAAATCCCTGAACACTGAAGCTTTCTTT. Translation gives CASSKSLNTEAFF.